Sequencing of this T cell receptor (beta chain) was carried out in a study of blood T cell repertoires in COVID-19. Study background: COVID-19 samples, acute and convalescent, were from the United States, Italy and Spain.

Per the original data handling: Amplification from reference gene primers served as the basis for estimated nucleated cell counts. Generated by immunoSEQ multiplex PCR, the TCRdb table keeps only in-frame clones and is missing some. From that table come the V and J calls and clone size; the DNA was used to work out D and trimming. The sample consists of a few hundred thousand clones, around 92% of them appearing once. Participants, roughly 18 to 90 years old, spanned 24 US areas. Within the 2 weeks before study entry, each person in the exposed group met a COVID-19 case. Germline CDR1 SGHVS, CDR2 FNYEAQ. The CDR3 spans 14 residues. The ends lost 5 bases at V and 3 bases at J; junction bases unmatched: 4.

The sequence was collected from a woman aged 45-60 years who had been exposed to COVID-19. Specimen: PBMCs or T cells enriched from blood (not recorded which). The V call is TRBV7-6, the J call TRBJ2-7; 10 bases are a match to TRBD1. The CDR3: CASSADRGNYEQYF. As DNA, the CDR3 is TGTGCCAGCAGCGCGGACAGGGGGAACTACGAGCAGTACTTC.